The 17 T cell receptor beta chains in this list originate from one sample, sequenced in a study of blood T cell repertoires in COVID-19. The assay was immunoSEQ multiplex PCR, and TCRdb's table has in-frame clones only and misses some. The sample includes some 350,000 clones, about nine tenths seen only once; the top ten take about 7.3%. The sample comprised peripheral blood. The origin of the receptors is a woman in her 70s with COVID-19, enrolled during active disease.

The chain joins TRBV5-1 to TRBJ1-2; the match to TRBD1 covers 7 bases. CDR3 length: 17 residues. Germline V gives CDR1 SGHRS, CDR2 YFSETQ. J lost 0 bases, V lost 0 bases, and 8 bases had no gene match. In DNA, the CDR3 is TGCGCCAGCAGCTTGGGAAACTCCGGGACAGCTAACTATGGCTACACCTTC. As protein: CASSLGNSGTANYGYTF.

The chain combines TRBV5-8 with TRBJ1-2; unclear D gene. This CDR3 is 11 amino acids long. V gave up 2 bases and J gave up 5 bases, with 4 bases separating them. CDR1 is SGHTS and CDR2 is YDEGEE in the germline V gene. CDR3 residues: CASSFLYGYTF. Here the CDR3 DNA reads TGTGCCAGCAGCTTTCTATATGGCTACACCTTC.

The DNA for the CDR3 is TGTGCCAGCAGTGACCGTAGACTATCCTACGAGCAGTACTTC. Protein: CASSDRRLSYEQYF. This rearrangement joins TRBV6-4 to TRBJ2-7, with D maybe TRBD2 (5 bases). CDR3 length: 14 amino acids. Germline V CDR1 and CDR2: MRHNA, SNTAGT. Trimming shortened V by 2 bases and J by 1 base, and 9 bases separated the two germline ends.

The chain employs TRBV5-1 and TRBJ2-1, with 8 bases fitting TRBD1. From germline, CDR1 is SGHRS and CDR2 YFSETQ. This CDR3 comprises 15 residues. After removal of 0 bases from V and 3 bases from J, the junction contained 2 bases not matched to a gene. CDR3 nucleotides: TGCGCCAGCAGCTTGGAGGGACAGGTCTACAATGAGCAGTTCTTC. As protein: CASSLEGQVYNEQFF. The entire variable domain, with the rest obtained from reference TRBV5-1 and TRBJ2-1, is as follows: KAGVTQTPRYLIKTRGQQVTLSCSPISGHRSVSWYQQTPGQGLQFLFEYFSETQRNKGNFPGRFSGRQFSNSRSEMNVSTLELGDSALYLCASSLEGQVYNEQFFGPGTRLTVL.

V and J are TRBV7-9 and TRBJ1-2; D unclear. The germline V gene has CDR1 SEHNR and CDR2 FQNEAQ (reference sequence). V dropped 4 bases and J dropped 3 bases, with 9 bases sitting between them. This CDR3 has 13 residues. The chain's CDR3 is CASSSEQYYGYTF. The CDR3 DNA reads TGTGCCAGCAGCTCCGAGCAATACTATGGCTACACCTTC.

The CDR3 DNA reads TGTGCCAGCAGCTTGGAGGGTAGGAATGAGCAGTTCTTC. It yields the protein CASSLEGRNEQFF. V usage is TRBV7-3 and J usage is TRBJ2-1, with D possibly being TRBD2 (6 bases). Between the trimmed V and J ends, which lost 3 bases and 7 bases, there was a span of 10 bases. Germline lookup yields CDR1 SGHTA and CDR2 FQGTGA. The CDR3 is 13 residues long.

The CDR3 spells CASSPGTLDTGELFF. The CDR3 nucleotides are TGTGCCAGCAGCCCCGGGACTCTTGACACCGGGGAGCTGTTTTTT. The J gene is TRBJ2-2, the V gene TRBV7-3, with D perhaps TRBD2 (6 bases). The CDR3 consists of 15 residues. The germline V and J ends were trimmed by 5 bases and 3 bases, with 13 bases remaining between them. Germline values: CDR1 SGHTA, CDR2 FQGTGA.

V gene TRBV28 combines with J gene TRBJ1-5, with D perhaps TRBD1 (6 bases). The germline gives CDR1 MDHEN, CDR2 SYDVKM. The CDR3 covers 14 residues. Trimming took off 6 bases at V and 3 bases at J, with 12 bases between the two ends. CDR3 DNA: TGTGCCAGCAGACGACCAGGGGACAATCAGCCCCAGCATTTT. Its translation: CASRRPGDNQPQHF.

The chain combines TRBV5-4 with TRBJ2-7; weak D call: TRBD1 (6 bases). The V gene lost 1 base and the J gene lost 7 bases, with 15 bases spanning the gap. The germline V gene encodes CDR1 SGHNT and CDR2 YYREEE (reference sequence). This CDR3 has 14 residues. CDR3 region: CASSLRQGLREQYF. The DNA for the CDR3 is TGTGCCAGCAGCTTGAGGCAGGGGCTAAGGGAGCAGTACTTC.

The chain is built from TRBV11-2 and TRBJ1-5; D may be TRBD1 (6 bases). The V end was cut by 5 bases, the J end by 4 bases, with 9 bases between. Germline V gene lookup returns CDR1 SGHAT and CDR2 FQNNGV. This CDR3 spans 13 amino acids. In DNA, the CDR3 is TGTGCCAGCAGCATCCAGGGGAATCAGCCCCAGCATTTT. Translating gives CASSIQGNQPQHF.

The J gene is TRBJ1-3, the V gene TRBV3-1 (or the pseudogene TRBV3-2); D not certain. Germline V lookup: CDR1 LGHDT, CDR2 YNNKEL (reference sequence). V dropped 0 bases and J dropped 0 bases, with 12 bases sitting between them. CDR3 length: 17 amino acids. CDR3: CASSQDVPGNSGNTIYF. CDR3 DNA: TGTGCCAGCAGCCAAGATGTTCCGGGGAACTCTGGAAACACCATATATTTT.

The chain recombines TRBV7-9 with TRBJ1-6; a possible D gene is TRBD1 (5 bases). CDR3 length equals 14 residues. From germline, CDR1 is SEHNR and CDR2 FQNEAQ (reference sequence). The V end lost 2 bases, the J end lost 8 bases, and 10 bases lay between the germline ends. The CDR3 region has the DNA TGTGCCAGCAGCTTACCAGGGTCTTATTCACCCCTCCACTTT. It translates to CASSLPGSYSPLHF.

The rearrangement uses TRBV5-1 and TRBJ1-4, with D possibly matching TRBD1 (6 bases). Germline V gene sequence: CDR1 SGHRS, CDR2 YFSETQ. This CDR3 is built from 14 residues. Trimming removed 8 bases at V and 8 bases at J, with 19 bases between. The CDR3 DNA is TGCGCCAGTACGCAAGGACAGCCCGGCGAAAAACTGTTTTTT. This sequence encodes CASTQGQPGEKLFF.

The count of this clone is one. This sequence joins TRBV2 and TRBJ2-2; D is undetermined. Trimming pared 4 bases from V and 0 bases from J, leaving 9 bases between. Germline V lookup: CDR1 SNHLY, CDR2 FYNNEI. CDR3 length: 15 residues. The CDR3 region has the DNA TGTGCCAGCAGTGCCCAGCTAGCGAACACCGGGGAGCTGTTTTTT. Translating it yields CASSAQLANTGELFF. Looking up the rest from reference TRBV2 and TRBJ2-2 gives the full variable domain: EPEVTQTPSHQVTQMGQEVILRCVPISNHLYFYWYRQILGQKVEFLVSFYNNEISEKSEIFDDQFSVERPDGSNFTLKIRSTKLEDSAMYFCASSAQLANTGELFFGEGSRLTVL.

This rearrangement joins TRBV29-1 to TRBJ1-5, with a possible D match to TRBD1 (6 bases). V was pared by 4 bases and J by 7 bases, with 14 bases between. CDR1 is SQVTM and CDR2 is ANQGSEA in the germline V gene. This CDR3 is 13 amino acids long. In DNA, the CDR3 is TGCAGCGTTGTCACAGGGTCTGGGCAGCCCCAGCATTTT. Its translation: CSVVTGSGQPQHF.

The V and J genes are TRBV12-1 and TRBJ2-1; TRBD2, as called in the table, went unchecked against the DNA. TRBV12-1 is a pseudogene. The CDR3 is 18 residues long. This CDR3 is CASTVAGKELSSYNEQFF. CDR3 DNA: TGTGCCAGCACCGTAGCGGGGAAAGAATTGAGCTCCTACAATGAGCAGTTCTTC.

The V gene is TRBV4-2, the J gene TRBJ2-3; 9 positions match TRBD2. CDR1 is LGHNA, CDR2 YNFKEQ, per germline. The CDR3 contains 17 residues. Unmatched junction bases numbered 4, after V lost 0 bases and J lost 0 bases. Written as DNA, the CDR3 is TGTGCCAGCAGCCAAGAAGCGCGGGGGGGCAGCACAGATACGCAGTATTTT. Translation: CASSQEARGGSTDTQYF.